This T cell receptor beta chain was sequenced for a study of blood T cell repertoires in COVID-19. Study background: Collection of acute and convalescent COVID-19 samples took place in the United States, Italy and Spain. From T cells, B-cell-depleted T cells, or PBMCs came the material, which was cDNA or gDNA.

Germline-derived CDR1 and CDR2 are SEHNR and FQNEAQ (reference sequence). With 6 bases removed from V and 4 bases from J, the gap between germline ends came to 12 bases. The CDR3 covers 14 residues. Source study methods: Reference gene primer amplification in the assay estimated nucleated cell counts. Generated by immunoSEQ multiplex PCR, the TCRdb table keeps only in-frame clones and is missing some. D and trimming come from the DNA, and the V and J calls and clone size come from that table. The table records around 270,000 clones, over 75% of them present only once. The specimen was peripheral blood. The receptor comes from a woman aged 45-65 years with acute or convalescent COVID-19. The chain employs TRBV7-9 and TRBJ1-4; D not certain. The CDR3: CASSVAGFNEKLFF. In DNA form, the CDR3 reads TGTGCCAGCAGTGTAGCGGGGTTTAATGAAAAACTGTTTTTT.